This T cell receptor beta chain was documented in a study of CD8+ T cells in alopecia areata. In the study overall: Patients received oral tofacitinib, 5 to 10 mg twice daily, for moderate-to-severe alopecia areata. Study-level results: Relative to normal scalp, lesional scalp, especially alopecia totalis/universalis, showed higher clonality.

About this clone: Its antigen remains unknown.

Sequencing templates came from extracted RNA that was reverse transcribed into cDNA. The method was immunoSEQ multiplex PCR; TCRdb's version includes in-frame clones alone and lacks a portion of them. Here the sample spans 120,000 or so clones, 45% to 65% being singletons. The germline V gene has CDR1 SGDLS and CDR2 YYNGEE. CDR3 length: 13 amino acids. V was cut by 0 bases and J by 3 bases, with 5 bases left in between. The sample in question was CD4+ T cells sorted from blood, obtained at week 0. V and J are TRBV9 and TRBJ2-3; no reliable D call. The clonotype was recovered from a human donor with alopecia areata. CDR3 coding DNA: TGTGCCAGCAGCGTAGGGAAGACAGATACGCAGTATTTT. It encodes CASSVGKTDTQYF. Drawing the rest from reference TRBV9 and TRBJ2-3, the complete variable domain is DSGVTQTPKHLITATGQRVTLRCSPRSGDLSVYWYQQSLDQGLQFLIQYYNGEERAKGNILERFSAQQFPDLHSELNLSSLELGDSALYFCASSVGKTDTQYFGPGTRLTVL.